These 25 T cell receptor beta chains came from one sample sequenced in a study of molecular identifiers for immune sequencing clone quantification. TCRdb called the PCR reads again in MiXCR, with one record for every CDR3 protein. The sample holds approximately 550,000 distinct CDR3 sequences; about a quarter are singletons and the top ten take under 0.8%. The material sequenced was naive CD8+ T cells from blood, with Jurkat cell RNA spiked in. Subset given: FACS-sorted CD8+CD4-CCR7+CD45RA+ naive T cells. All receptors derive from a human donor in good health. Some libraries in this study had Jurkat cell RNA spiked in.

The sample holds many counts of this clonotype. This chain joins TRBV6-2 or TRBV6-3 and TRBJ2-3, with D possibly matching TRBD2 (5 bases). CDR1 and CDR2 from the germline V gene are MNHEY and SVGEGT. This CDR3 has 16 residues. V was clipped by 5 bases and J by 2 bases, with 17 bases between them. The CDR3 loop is CASSPEEVLDTDTQYF. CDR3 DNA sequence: TGTGCCAGCAGTCCTGAGGAGGTGTTAGACACAGATACGCAGTATTTT.

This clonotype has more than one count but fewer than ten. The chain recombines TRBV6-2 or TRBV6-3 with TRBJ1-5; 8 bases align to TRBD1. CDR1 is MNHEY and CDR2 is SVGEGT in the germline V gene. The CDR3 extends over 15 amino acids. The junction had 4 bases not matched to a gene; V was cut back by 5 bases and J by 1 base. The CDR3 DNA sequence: TGTGCCAGCAGTCCGAACAGGGGGAGCAATCAGCCCCAGCATTTT. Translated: CASSPNRGSNQPQHF.

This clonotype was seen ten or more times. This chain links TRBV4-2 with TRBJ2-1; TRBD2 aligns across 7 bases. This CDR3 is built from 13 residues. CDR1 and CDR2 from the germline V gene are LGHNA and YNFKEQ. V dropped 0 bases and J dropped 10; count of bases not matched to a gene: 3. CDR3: CASSQETAGEQFF. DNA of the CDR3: TGTGCCAGCAGCCAAGAGACAGCGGGAGAGCAGTTCTTC.

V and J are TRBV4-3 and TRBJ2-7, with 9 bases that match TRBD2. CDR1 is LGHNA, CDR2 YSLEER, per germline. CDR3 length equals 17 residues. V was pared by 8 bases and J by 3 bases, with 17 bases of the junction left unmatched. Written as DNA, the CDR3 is TGCGCCAGCGACCAAGAGGTATTAGCGGGGGAGGACTACGAGCAGTACTTC. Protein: CASDQEVLAGEDYEQYF.

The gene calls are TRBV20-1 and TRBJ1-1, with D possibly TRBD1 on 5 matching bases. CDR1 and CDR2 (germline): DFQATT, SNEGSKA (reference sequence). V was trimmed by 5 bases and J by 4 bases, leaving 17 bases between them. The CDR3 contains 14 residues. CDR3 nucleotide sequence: TGCAGTGCTCAAGGTCTGGGGGTCGGCACTGAAGCTTTCTTT. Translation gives CSAQGLGVGTEAFF.

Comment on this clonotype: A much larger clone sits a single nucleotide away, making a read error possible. CDR3 in amino acids: CASSLGYLTNTEAFF. The CDR3 DNA sequence: TGTGCCAGCAGCTTAGGCTACCTCACGAACACTGAAGCTTTCTTT. The V gene is TRBV7-2, the J gene TRBJ1-1; the D is unclear. The V end was cut by 1 base, the J end by 1 base, with 10 bases between. The CDR3 has 15 amino acids. From germline, CDR1 is SGHTA and CDR2 FQGNSA.

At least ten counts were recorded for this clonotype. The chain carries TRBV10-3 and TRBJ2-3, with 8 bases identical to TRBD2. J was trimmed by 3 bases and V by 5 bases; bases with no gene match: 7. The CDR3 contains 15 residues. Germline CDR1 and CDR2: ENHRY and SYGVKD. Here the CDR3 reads CAISTAGGSTDTQYF. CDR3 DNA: TGTGCCATCAGTACGGCGGGGGGTAGTACAGATACGCAGTATTTT.

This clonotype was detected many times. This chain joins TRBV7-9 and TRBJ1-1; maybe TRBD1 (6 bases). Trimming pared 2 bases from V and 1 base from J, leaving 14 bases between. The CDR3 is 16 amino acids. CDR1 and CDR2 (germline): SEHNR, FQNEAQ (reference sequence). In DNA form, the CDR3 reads TGTGCCAGCAGCTTATTTGAGACAGGAAAGAACACTGAAGCTTTCTTT. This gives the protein CASSLFETGKNTEAFF.

CDR3 DNA sequence: TGTGCCAGCAGCTTTAACCGGGACAGTGGGGCCATACAGCAGTTCTTC. It yields the protein CASSFNRDSGAIQQFF. This sequence joins TRBV7-9 and TRBJ2-1; 7 positions match TRBD1. There are 16 residues in the CDR3. The V gene's germline CDR1 is SEHNR and CDR2 FQNEAQ (reference sequence). The ends lost 3 bases at V and 11 bases at J; junction bases unmatched: 16.

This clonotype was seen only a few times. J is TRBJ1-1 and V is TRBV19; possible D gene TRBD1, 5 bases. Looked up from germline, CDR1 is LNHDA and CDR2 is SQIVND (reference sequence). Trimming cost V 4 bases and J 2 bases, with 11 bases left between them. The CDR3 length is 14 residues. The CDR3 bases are TGTGCCAGTAGTACTCAGGGCAGCAACACTGAAGCTTTCTTT. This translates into CASSTQGSNTEAFF.

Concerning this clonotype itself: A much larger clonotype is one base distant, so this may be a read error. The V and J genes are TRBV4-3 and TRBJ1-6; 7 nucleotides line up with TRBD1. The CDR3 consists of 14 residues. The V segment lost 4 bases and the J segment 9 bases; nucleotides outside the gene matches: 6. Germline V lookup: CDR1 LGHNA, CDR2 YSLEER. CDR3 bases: TGCGCCAGCAGCCGCGGACAGGTTCGTTCACCCCTCCACTTT. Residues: CASSRGQVRSPLHF.

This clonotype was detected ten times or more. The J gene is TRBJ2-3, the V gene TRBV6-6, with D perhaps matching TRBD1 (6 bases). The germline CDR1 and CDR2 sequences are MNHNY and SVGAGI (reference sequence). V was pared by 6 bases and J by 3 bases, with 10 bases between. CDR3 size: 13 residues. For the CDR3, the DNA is TGTGCCAGCAGATGGACAGCTACAGATACGCAGTATTTT. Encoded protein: CASRWTATDTQYF.

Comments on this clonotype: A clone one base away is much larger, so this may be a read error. In DNA form, the CDR3 reads TGTGCCGGCAGCCCCGCGGGGACAGGGGATGCATACGAGCAGTACTTC. Translating it yields CAGSPAGTGDAYEQYF. The chain uses TRBV7-9 and TRBJ2-7; 10 bases are shared with TRBD1. Germline V lookup: CDR1 SEHNR, CDR2 FQNEAQ (reference sequence). This CDR3 is built from 16 residues.

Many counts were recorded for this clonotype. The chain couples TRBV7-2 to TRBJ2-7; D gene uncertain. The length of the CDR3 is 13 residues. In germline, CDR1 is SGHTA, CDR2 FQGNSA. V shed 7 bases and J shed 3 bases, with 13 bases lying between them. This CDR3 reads CASTWTEHYEQYF. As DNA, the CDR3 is TGTGCCAGCACCTGGACCGAGCACTACGAGCAGTACTTC.

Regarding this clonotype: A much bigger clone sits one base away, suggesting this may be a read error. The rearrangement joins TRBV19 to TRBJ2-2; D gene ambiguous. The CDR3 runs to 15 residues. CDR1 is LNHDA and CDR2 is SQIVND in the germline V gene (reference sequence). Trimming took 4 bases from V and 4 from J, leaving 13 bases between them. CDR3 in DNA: TGTGCCAGTAGTAGACTCGGCACCTCCACCGGGGAGCTGTTTTTT. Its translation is CASSRLGTSTGELFF.

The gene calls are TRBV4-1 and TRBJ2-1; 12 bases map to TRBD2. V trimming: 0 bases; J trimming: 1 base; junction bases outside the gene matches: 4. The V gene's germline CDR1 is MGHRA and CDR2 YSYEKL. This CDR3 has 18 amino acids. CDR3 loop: CASSQDLGTSGSYNEQFF. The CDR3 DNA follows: TGCGCCAGCAGCCAAGATCTGGGGACTAGCGGGTCCTACAATGAGCAGTTCTTC.

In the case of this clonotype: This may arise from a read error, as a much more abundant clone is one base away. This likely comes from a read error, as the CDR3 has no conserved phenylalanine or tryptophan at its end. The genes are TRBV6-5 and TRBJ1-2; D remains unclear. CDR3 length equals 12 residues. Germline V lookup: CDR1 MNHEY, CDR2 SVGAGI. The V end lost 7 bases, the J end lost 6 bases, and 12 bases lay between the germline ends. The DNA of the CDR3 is TGTGCCAGCAACACCCCCGGCGATGGCTACACCCTC. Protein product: CASNTPGDGYTL.

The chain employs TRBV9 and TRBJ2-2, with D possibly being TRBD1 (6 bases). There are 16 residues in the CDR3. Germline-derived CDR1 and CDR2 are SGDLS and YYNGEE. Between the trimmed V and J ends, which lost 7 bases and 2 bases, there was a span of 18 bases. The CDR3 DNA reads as TGTGCCAGCGCCCAGGGGCTGCGGTCAAACACCGGGGAGCTGTTTTTT. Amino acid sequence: CASAQGLRSNTGELFF.

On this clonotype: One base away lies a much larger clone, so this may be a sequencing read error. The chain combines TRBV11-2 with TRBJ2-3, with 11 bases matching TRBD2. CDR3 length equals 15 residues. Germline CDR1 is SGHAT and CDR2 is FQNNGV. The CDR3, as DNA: TGTGCCAGCGGACCCGGGACTAGCGGCACAGCTACGCAGTATTTT. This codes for CASGPGTSGTATQYF.

CDR3 in DNA: TGTGCCAGCAGCCAAGATCTGGGTCCGGGGGCTTTCTTT. It encodes CASSQDLGPGAFF. This chain uses TRBV3-1 with TRBJ1-1; D is ambiguous. CDR1 is LGHDT, CDR2 YNNKEL, per germline (reference sequence). Trimming shortened V by 0 bases and J by 11 bases, and 13 bases separated the two germline ends. This CDR3 has 13 amino acids.

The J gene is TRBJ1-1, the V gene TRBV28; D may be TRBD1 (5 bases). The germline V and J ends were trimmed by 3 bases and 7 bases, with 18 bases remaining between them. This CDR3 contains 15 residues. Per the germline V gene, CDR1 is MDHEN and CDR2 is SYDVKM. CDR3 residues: CASSLIVRGGNEAFF. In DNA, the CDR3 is TGTGCCAGCAGTTTGATCGTTCGGGGGGGTAATGAAGCTTTCTTT.

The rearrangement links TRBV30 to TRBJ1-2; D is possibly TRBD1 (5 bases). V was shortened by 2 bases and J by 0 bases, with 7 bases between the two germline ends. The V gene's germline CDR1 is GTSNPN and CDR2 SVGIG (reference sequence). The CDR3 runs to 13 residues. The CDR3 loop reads CAWSSGPNYGYTF. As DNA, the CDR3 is TGTGCCTGGAGTTCGGGACCTAACTATGGCTACACCTTC.

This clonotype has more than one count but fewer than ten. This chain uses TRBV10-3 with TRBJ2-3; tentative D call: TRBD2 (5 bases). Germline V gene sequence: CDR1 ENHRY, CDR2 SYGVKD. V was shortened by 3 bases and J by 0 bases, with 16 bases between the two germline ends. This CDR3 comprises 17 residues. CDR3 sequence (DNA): TGTGCCATCAGTGAAGGGCCACGGGAAGTTAGCACAGATACGCAGTATTTT. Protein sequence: CAISEGPREVSTDTQYF.

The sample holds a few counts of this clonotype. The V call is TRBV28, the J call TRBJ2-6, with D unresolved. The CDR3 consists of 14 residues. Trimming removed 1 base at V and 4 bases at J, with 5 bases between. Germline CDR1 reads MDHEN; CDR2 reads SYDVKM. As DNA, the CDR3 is TGTGCCAGCAGTTTATTCAGGGGGGCCAACGTCCTGACTTTC. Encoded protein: CASSLFRGANVLTF.

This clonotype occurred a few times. The CDR3 nucleotides are TGTGCCAGCAGCCAAGATTGGGACATTGAAGCTTTCTTT. Its protein product is CASSQDWDIEAFF. The genes are TRBV14 and TRBJ1-1; D is perhaps TRBD1 (6 bases). The V gene lost 0 bases and the J gene lost 7 bases, with 9 bases spanning the gap. This CDR3 spans 13 amino acids. The germline CDR1 and CDR2 sequences are SGHDN and FVKESK. Full variable domain (rest looked up from reference TRBV14 and TRBJ1-1): EAGVTQFPSHSVIEKGQTVTLRCDPISGHDNLYWYRRVMGKEIKFLLHFVKESKQDESGMPNNRFLAERTGGTYSTLKVQPAELEDSGVYFCASSQDWDIEAFFGQGTRLTVV.